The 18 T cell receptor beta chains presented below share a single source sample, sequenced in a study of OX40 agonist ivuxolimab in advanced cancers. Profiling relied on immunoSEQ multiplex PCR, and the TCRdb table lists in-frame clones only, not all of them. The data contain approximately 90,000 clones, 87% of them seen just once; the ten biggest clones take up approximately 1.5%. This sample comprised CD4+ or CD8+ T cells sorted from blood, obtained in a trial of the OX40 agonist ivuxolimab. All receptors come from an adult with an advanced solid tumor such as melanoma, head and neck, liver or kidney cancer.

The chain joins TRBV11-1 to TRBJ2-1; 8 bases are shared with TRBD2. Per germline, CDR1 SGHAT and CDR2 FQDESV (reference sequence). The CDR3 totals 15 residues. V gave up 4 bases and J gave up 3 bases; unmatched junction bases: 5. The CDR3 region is CASSSPGTSYNEQFF. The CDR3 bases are TGTGCCAGCAGCTCGCCCGGGACTAGCTACAATGAGCAGTTCTTC.

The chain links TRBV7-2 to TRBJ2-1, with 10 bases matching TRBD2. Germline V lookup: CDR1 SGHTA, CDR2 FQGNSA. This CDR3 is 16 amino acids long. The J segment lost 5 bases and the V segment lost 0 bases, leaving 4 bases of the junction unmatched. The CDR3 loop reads CASSLAASGGDNEQFF. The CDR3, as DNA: TGTGCCAGCAGCTTAGCCGCTAGCGGGGGAGACAATGAGCAGTTCTTC.

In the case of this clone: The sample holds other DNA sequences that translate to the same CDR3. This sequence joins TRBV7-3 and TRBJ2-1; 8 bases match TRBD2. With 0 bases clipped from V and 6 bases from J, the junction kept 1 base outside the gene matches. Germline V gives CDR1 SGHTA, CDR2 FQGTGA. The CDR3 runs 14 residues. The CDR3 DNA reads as TGTGCCAGCAGCTTAACAAGCGGGAGCAATGAGCAGTTCTTC. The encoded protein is CASSLTSGSNEQFF.

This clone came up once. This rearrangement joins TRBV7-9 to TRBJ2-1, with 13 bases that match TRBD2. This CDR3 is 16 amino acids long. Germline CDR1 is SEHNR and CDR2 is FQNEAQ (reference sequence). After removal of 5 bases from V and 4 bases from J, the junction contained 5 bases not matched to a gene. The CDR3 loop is CASSPGTSGAYNEQFF. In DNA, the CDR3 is TGTGCCAGCAGCCCCGGGACTAGCGGGGCTTACAATGAGCAGTTCTTC.

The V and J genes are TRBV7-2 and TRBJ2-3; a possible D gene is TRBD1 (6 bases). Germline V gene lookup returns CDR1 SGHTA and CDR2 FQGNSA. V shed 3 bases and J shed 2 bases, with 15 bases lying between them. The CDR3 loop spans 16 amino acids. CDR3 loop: CASSFLPGQLTDTQYF. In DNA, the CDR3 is TGTGCCAGCAGCTTTCTACCCGGACAGCTCACAGATACGCAGTATTTT.

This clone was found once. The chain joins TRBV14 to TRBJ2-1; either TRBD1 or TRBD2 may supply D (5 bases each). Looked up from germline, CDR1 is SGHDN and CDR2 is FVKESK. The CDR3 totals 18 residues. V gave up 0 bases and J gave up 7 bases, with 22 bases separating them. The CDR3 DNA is TGTGCCAGCAGCCAAGATGGTGGTGTGTGGGGGTCTTCGAATGAGCAGTTCTTC. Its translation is CASSQDGGVWGSSNEQFF.

The CDR3 DNA follows: TGTGCCAGCAGCTTGGACAGCGTGGGGTCGGGGCAGTACTTC. It encodes CASSLDSVGSGQYF. The chain couples TRBV5-6 to TRBJ2-7; D is unclear. Germline values: CDR1 SGHDT, CDR2 YYEEEE. This CDR3 is built from 14 residues. Deletions cut 0 bases from V and 9 bases from J, with 16 bases between.

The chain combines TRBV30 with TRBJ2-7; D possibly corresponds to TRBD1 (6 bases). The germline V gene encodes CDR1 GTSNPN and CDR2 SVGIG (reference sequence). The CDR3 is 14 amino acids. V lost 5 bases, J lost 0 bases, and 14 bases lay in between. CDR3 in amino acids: CAWDGQFSSYEQYF. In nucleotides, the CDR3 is TGTGCCTGGGATGGACAGTTTTCCTCCTACGAGCAGTACTTC.

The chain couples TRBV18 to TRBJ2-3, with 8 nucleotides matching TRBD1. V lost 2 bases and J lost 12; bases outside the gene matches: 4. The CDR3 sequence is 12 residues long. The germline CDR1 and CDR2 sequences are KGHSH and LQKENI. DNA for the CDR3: TGTGCCAGCTCACCAGCGGGACAGGTCCAGTATTTT. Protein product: CASSPAGQVQYF.

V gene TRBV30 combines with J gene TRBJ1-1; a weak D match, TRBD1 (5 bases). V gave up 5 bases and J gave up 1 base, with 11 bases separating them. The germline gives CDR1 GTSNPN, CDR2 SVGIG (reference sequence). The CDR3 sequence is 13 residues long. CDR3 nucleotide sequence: TGTGCCTGGGGTGGGGACGGGAACACTGAAGCTTTCTTT. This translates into CAWGGDGNTEAFF.

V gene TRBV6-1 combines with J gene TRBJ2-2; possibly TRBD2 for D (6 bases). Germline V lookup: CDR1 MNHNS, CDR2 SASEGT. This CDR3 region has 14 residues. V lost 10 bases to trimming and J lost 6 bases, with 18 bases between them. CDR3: CAMKTSVAAGELFF. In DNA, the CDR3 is TGTGCCATGAAGACTAGTGTAGCAGCCGGGGAGCTGTTTTTT.

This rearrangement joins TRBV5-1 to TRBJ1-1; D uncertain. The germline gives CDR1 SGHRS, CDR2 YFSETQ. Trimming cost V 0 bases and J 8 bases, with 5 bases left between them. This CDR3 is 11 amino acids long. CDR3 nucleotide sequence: TGCGCCAGCAGCTTGGGAGGGGAAGCTTTCTTT. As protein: CASSLGGEAFF.

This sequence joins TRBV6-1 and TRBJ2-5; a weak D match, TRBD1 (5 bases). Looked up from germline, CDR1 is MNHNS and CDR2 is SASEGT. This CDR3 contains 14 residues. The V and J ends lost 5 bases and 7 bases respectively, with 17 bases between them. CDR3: CASSPVGQYGTQYF. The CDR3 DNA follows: TGTGCCAGCAGTCCGGTGGGGCAGTATGGGACCCAGTACTTC.

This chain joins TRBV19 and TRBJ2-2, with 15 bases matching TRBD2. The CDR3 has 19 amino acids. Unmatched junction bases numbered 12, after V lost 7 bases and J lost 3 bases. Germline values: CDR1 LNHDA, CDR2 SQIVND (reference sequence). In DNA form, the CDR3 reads TGTGCCAGTAATCAGGGACTAGCGGGAGGTCCCCCTTACACCGGGGAGCTGTTTTTT. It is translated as CASNQGLAGGPPYTGELFF.

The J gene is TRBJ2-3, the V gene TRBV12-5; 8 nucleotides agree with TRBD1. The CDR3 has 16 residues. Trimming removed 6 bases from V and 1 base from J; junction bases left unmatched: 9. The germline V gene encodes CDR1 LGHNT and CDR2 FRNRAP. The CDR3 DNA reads TGTGCTAGTGGACCTCAGACAGGGGTGGGCACAGATACGCAGTATTTT. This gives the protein CASGPQTGVGTDTQYF. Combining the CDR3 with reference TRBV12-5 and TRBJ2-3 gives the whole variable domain DARVTQTPRHKVTEMGQEVTMRCQPILGHNTVFWYRQTMMQGLELLAYFRNRAPLDDSGMPKDRFSAEMPDATLATLKIQPSEPRDSAVYFCASGPQTGVGTDTQYFGPGTRLTVL.

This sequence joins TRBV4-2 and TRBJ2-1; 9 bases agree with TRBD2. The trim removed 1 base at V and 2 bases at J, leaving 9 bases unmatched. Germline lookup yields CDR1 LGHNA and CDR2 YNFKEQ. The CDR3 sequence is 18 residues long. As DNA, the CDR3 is TGTGCCAGCAGCCAAGGAGTGGCGGGGGGGCAGACCTACAATGAGCAGTTCTTC. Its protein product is CASSQGVAGGQTYNEQFF.

CDR3 sequence reads: CASSPRGTGVGETQYF. The CDR3 nucleotides are TGTGCCAGCAGTCCAAGAGGGACAGGGGTCGGAGAGACCCAGTACTTC. V is TRBV27 and J is TRBJ2-5; 10 nucleotides line up with TRBD1. The CDR3 runs to 16 residues. CDR1 and CDR2 (germline): MNHEY, SMNVEV (reference sequence). J lost 4 bases, V lost 5 bases, and 10 bases had no gene match.

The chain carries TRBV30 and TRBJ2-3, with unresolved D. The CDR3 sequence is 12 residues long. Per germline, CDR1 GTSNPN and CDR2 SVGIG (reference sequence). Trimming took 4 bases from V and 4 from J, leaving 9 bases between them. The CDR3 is CAWIGTPDTQYF. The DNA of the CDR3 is TGTGCCTGGATTGGAACCCCAGATACGCAGTATTTT.